One sample yielded the 15 T cell receptor beta chains listed below, sequenced in a study of blood T cell repertoires in COVID-19. Clones were sequenced by immunoSEQ multiplex PCR, and TCRdb holds only the in-frame ones, with some missing. The sample carries about 44,000 clones, about 88% recorded once. The sequenced material came from peripheral blood. All receptors come from a human donor in a cohort sampled during active COVID-19.

This clone was detected a few times. The chain couples TRBV7-2 to TRBJ2-2; D uncertain. Deletions cut 5 bases from V and 3 bases from J, with 10 bases between. Germline values: CDR1 SGHTA, CDR2 FQGNSA. The CDR3 sequence is 14 residues long. DNA for the CDR3: TGTGCCAGCAGCATGGCGGTATACACCGGGGAGCTGTTTTTT. Translated, it gives CASSMAVYTGELFF.

This chain uses TRBV3-1 (or the pseudogene TRBV3-2) with TRBJ1-2; a weak D match, TRBD1 (5 bases). Trimming stripped 1 base from V and 0 bases from J, with 9 bases between. In germline, CDR1 is LGHDT, CDR2 YNNKEL (reference sequence). The CDR3 extends over 15 amino acids. This CDR3 reads CASSQGRGTNYGYTF. The DNA for the CDR3 is TGTGCCAGCAGCCAAGGGAGGGGAACTAACTATGGCTACACCTTC.

As DNA, the CDR3 is TGCGCCAGCAGCTTGGGTAGACAGGCTGTCAACGAAAAACTGTTTTTT. Translation gives CASSLGRQAVNEKLFF. The V call is TRBV5-1, the J call TRBJ1-4; the D gene is possibly TRBD1 (6 bases). CDR1 is SGHRS and CDR2 is YFSETQ in the germline V gene. Between the trimmed V and J ends, which lost 0 bases and 8 bases, there was a span of 17 bases. The CDR3 totals 16 residues.

The V and J genes are TRBV7-3 and TRBJ2-6; D ambiguous. The CDR3 length is 15 residues. The germline V and J ends were trimmed by 0 bases and 0 bases, with 3 bases remaining between them. Germline V gene data show CDR1 as SGHTA and CDR2 as FQGTGA. CDR3 region: CASSLTGSGANVLTF. The CDR3 DNA follows: TGTGCCAGCAGCTTAACCGGCTCTGGGGCCAACGTCCTGACTTTC.

The V and J genes are TRBV10-3 and TRBJ1-5; D is undetermined. V was shortened by 0 bases and J by 4 bases, with 4 bases between the two germline ends. The CDR3 contains 13 residues. Germline CDR1 is ENHRY and CDR2 is SYGVKD. CDR3: CAISESANQPQHF. The DNA of the CDR3 is TGTGCCATCAGTGAGTCAGCAAATCAGCCCCAGCATTTT.

This sequence joins TRBV7-9 and TRBJ1-2; 7 bases fit TRBD1. Germline CDR1 is SEHNR and CDR2 is FQNEAQ (reference sequence). The CDR3 length is 14 residues. With V trimmed by 4 bases and J by 1 base, 3 bases remained unmatched. The CDR3 is CASSSTGYNYGYTF. CDR3 bases: TGTGCCAGCAGCTCGACAGGGTATAACTATGGCTACACCTTC.

The chain has TRBV7-9 and TRBJ2-7; 9 bases are a match to TRBD1. The junction had 7 bases not matched to a gene; V was cut back by 5 bases and J by 5 bases. The germline V gene encodes CDR1 SEHNR and CDR2 FQNEAQ (reference sequence). The CDR3 spans 14 residues. DNA for the CDR3: TGTGCCAGCAGCGCGGACAGGGGATCCCACGAGCAGTACTTC. It translates to CASSADRGSHEQYF.

The gene calls are TRBV10-3 and TRBJ2-3, with 13 bases that match TRBD2. Germline loops: CDR1 ENHRY, CDR2 SYGVKD. There are 16 residues in the CDR3. V was pared by 6 bases and J by 4 bases, with 7 bases of the junction left unmatched. The CDR3 here is CAIRITSGGGPDTQYF. CDR3 DNA sequence: TGTGCCATCAGGATTACTAGCGGGGGGGGTCCAGATACGCAGTATTTT.

J is TRBJ2-3 and V is TRBV7-6, with TRBD1 matching over 8 bases. The V and J ends lost 3 bases and 12 bases, in that order; junction bases with no gene match: 14. Germline CDR1 is SGHVS and CDR2 is FNYEAQ. This CDR3 is 15 amino acids long. The DNA for the CDR3 is TGTGCCAGCAGCTTTCAGGACAGGGAAAGTGGATTACAGTATTTT. Its protein product is CASSFQDRESGLQYF.

The gene calls are TRBV19 and TRBJ1-2; maybe TRBD1 (5 bases). The length of the CDR3 is 14 residues. Germline CDR1 and CDR2: LNHDA and SQIVND (reference sequence). V lost 6 bases, J lost 6 bases, and 17 bases lay in between. CDR3 nucleotides: TGTGCCAGTAGGCCCCCCCAGGGTCGCGATGGCTACACCTTC. Translating gives CASRPPQGRDGYTF.

The V and J genes are TRBV6-5 and TRBJ1-2; weak D call: TRBD1 (6 bases). Germline loops: CDR1 MNHEY, CDR2 SVGAGI. V gave up 6 bases and J gave up 8 bases, with 19 bases separating them. CDR3 size: 14 residues. The CDR3 reads CASSPGAPYGGYTF. As DNA, the CDR3 is TGTGCCAGCAGCCCAGGGGCGCCATACGGGGGCTACACCTTC.

V and J are TRBV28 and TRBJ1-5; D gene unclear. V was trimmed by 5 bases and J by 5 bases, leaving 4 bases between them. CDR1 is MDHEN and CDR2 is SYDVKM in the germline V gene. The CDR3 extends over 11 amino acids. The DNA of the CDR3 is TGTGCCAGCAGTCCAGATCAGCCCCAGCATTTT. This translates into CASSPDQPQHF.

The V and J genes are TRBV5-4 and TRBJ2-1; possible D gene TRBD1, 6 bases. V dropped 3 bases and J dropped 6 bases, with 13 bases sitting between them. Germline assignment: CDR1 SGHNT and CDR2 YYREEE (reference sequence). The CDR3 runs 14 residues. In DNA, the CDR3 is TGTGCCAGCAGCTGGGGACAAGGGGGCAATGAGCAGTTCTTC. Translation: CASSWGQGGNEQFF. Variable domain in full (rest from reference TRBV5-4 and TRBJ2-1): ETGVTQSPTHLIKTRGQQVTLRCSSQSGHNTVSWYQQALGQGPQFIFQYYREEENGRGNFPPRFSGLQFPNYSSELNVNALELDDSALYLCASSWGQGGNEQFFGPGTRLTVL.

The chain combines TRBV3-1 (or the pseudogene TRBV3-2) with TRBJ1-1, with D uncertain. From germline, CDR1 is LGHDT and CDR2 YNNKEL (reference sequence). Trimming left V 1 base short and J 7 bases short, with 19 bases between. CDR3 length equals 16 residues. CDR3 nucleotides: TGTGCCAGCAGCCAAGCTGCCAGACTAGCAACTGGTGAAGCTTTCTTT. Translating gives CASSQAARLATGEAFF.

CDR3 DNA sequence: TGTGCCAGCAGCGGGTCTAGCGGGGGGAATGAGCAGTTCTTC. As protein: CASSGSSGGNEQFF. The chain links TRBV9 to TRBJ2-1; the match to TRBD2 covers 11 bases. Trimming cost V 3 bases and J 7 bases; bases outside gene matches: 3. This CDR3 spans 14 amino acids. Germline V gene data show CDR1 as SGDLS and CDR2 as YYNGEE. The entire variable domain, with the rest obtained from reference TRBV9 and TRBJ2-1, is as follows: DSGVTQTPKHLITATGQRVTLRCSPRSGDLSVYWYQQSLDQGLQFLIQYYNGEERAKGNILERFSAQQFPDLHSELNLSSLELGDSALYFCASSGSSGGNEQFFGPGTRLTVL.